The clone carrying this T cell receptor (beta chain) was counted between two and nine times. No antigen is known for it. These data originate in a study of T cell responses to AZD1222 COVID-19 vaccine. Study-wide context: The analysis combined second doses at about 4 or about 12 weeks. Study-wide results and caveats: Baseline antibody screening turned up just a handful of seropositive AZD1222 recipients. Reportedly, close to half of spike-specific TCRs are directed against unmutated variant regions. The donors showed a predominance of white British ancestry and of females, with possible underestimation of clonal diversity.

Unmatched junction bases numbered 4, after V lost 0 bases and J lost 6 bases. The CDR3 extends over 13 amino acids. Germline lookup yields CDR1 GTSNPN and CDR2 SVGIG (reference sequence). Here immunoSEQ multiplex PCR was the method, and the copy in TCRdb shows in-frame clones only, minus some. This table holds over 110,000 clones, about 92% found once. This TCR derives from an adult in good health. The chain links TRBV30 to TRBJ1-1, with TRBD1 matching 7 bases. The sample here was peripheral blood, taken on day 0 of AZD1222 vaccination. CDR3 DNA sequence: TGTGCCTGGAGTGTCACCAGGGGGGCTGAAGCTTTCTTT. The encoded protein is CAWSVTRGAEAFF.